This T cell receptor beta chain came from a study of T cell repertoires in cytomegalovirus infection. Looking at the study overall: CMV infection and matching HLA type were both indicated by public TCR beta signatures. Broader study findings: The ex vivo response was dominated by HLA-C-restricted CMV-specific TCR beta clonotypes. Cumulative frequency of public TCR beta families picked out carriers of CMV plus the relevant HLA.

Using its own MiXCR run on the reads, TCRdb lists one record per CDR3 protein. There are more than 250,000 distinct CDR3 sequences in the sample; just under 25% occur only once, and about 14% lies in the top ten. Germline values: CDR1 MDHEN, CDR2 SYDVKM. There are 14 residues in the CDR3. V was cut by 1 base and J by 0 bases, with 4 bases left in between. This clonotype turned up a few times. Its matching antigen is unknown. The chain couples TRBV28 to TRBJ2-4, with D unresolved. This receptor was identified in a human donor in good health (CMV status not recorded). Some clones in this sample may be carry-over from other donors' samples. Sequenced material: cultured PBMCs, taken from culture after CMV antigen stimulation. CDR3 bases: TGTGCCAGCAGTTTATATCTAGCCAAAAACATTCAGTACTTC. Residues: CASSLYLAKNIQYF. Drawing the rest from reference TRBV28 and TRBJ2-4, the complete variable domain is DVKVTQSSRYLVKRTGEKVFLECVQDMDHENMFWYRQDPGLGLRLIYFSYDVKMKEKGDIPEGYSVSREKKERFSLILESASTNQTSMYLCASSLYLAKNIQYFGAGTRLSVL.